This paragraph reports one TCR beta chain. These data are taken from a study of T cell changes during pregnancy in multiple sclerosis. The CDR3 is 14 amino acids. CDR1 and CDR2 from the germline V gene are SGHRS and YFSETQ. After removal of 4 bases from V and 6 bases from J, the junction contained 6 bases not matched to a gene. The assay was immunoSEQ multiplex PCR, and TCRdb's table has in-frame clones only and misses some. The sample consists of more than 35,000 clones, around 90% of them appearing once. The sample was CD4+ T cells from peripheral blood mononuclear cells, taken in the third trimester of pregnancy. This TCR was sampled from a female donor with multiple sclerosis, enrolled in a pregnancy study. The chain carries TRBV5-1 and TRBJ2-7; 11 bases map to TRBD2. CDR3: CASSPTSGSIEQYF. The CDR3 bases are TGCGCCAGCAGCCCCACTAGCGGGAGCATCGAGCAGTACTTC.